These 32 T cell receptor beta chains originate from one sample sequenced in a study of T cell responses to AZD1222 COVID-19 vaccine. The data were produced by immunoSEQ multiplex PCR, yet TCRdb's version contains in-frame clones alone and is incomplete. The sample contains over 150,000 clones, 85% to 95% of which appear only once. Specimen: peripheral blood, collected on day 0 of AZD1222 vaccination. The receptors stem from an adult in good health.

V and J are TRBV3-1 (or the pseudogene TRBV3-2) and TRBJ1-4, with D tentatively TRBD1 (6 bases). Germline V gives CDR1 LGHDT, CDR2 YNNKEL (reference sequence). The CDR3 contains 14 residues. The ends were cut back, 4 bases at V and 5 bases at J, with 11 bases in the middle. The CDR3 is CASSLGQLNEKLFF. CDR3 DNA: TGTGCCAGCAGCCTAGGACAGTTAAATGAAAAACTGTTTTTT.

This clone was recorded once. V and J are TRBV6-2 or TRBV6-3 and TRBJ2-1; weak D call: TRBD2 (6 bases). Germline assignment: CDR1 MNHEY and CDR2 SVGEGT. The CDR3 covers 12 residues. Trimming shortened V by 4 bases and J by 9 bases, and 10 bases separated the two germline ends. The CDR3: CASSLLAGEQFF. The CDR3 coding sequence is TGTGCCAGCAGTTTACTAGCCGGTGAGCAGTTCTTC.

The genes are TRBV5-5 and TRBJ1-2, with D possibly matching TRBD1 (5 bases). CDR1 is SGHKS, CDR2 YYEKEE, per germline (reference sequence). V lost 3 bases, J lost 2 bases, and 8 bases lay in between. The CDR3 is made up of 13 amino acids. The DNA for the CDR3 is TGTGCCAGCAGCTCCGGGGGGAACTATGGCTACACCTTC. Translated: CASSSGGNYGYTF.

The chain couples TRBV28 to TRBJ1-2; 11 nucleotides agree with TRBD1. Germline trimming cut 2 bases from V and 4 bases from J; bases unmatched to any gene: 6. Germline V gives CDR1 MDHEN, CDR2 SYDVKM. This CDR3 is built from 16 residues. The CDR3 nucleotides are TGTGCCAGCAGTTTAAGGACAGGGGGCAGCAGCTATGGCTACACCTTC. Its translation is CASSLRTGGSSYGYTF.

The chain joins TRBV4-1 to TRBJ1-2; D is unresolved. Germline V gene sequence: CDR1 MGHRA, CDR2 YSYEKL. This CDR3 has 13 amino acids. Trimming took 0 bases from V and 4 from J, leaving 6 bases between them. For the CDR3, the DNA is TGCGCCAGCAGCCAAGAGTCCACCTATGGCTACACCTTC. Its protein is CASSQESTYGYTF.

The V call is TRBV18, the J call TRBJ2-6, with D unclear. Looked up from germline, CDR1 is KGHSH and CDR2 is LQKENI. This CDR3 spans 17 amino acids. The ends were cut back, 4 bases at V and 2 bases at J, with 15 bases in the middle. CDR3 in DNA: TGTGCCAGCTCACGATACCAGACCAGCCCTGGGGCCAACGTCCTGACTTTC. Amino acids: CASSRYQTSPGANVLTF.

The rearrangement links TRBV19 to TRBJ1-5; D not resolved. The CDR3 extends over 14 amino acids. Germline V lookup: CDR1 LNHDA, CDR2 SQIVND (reference sequence). V was shortened by 3 bases and J by 4 bases, with 10 bases between the two germline ends. The CDR3 DNA follows: TGTGCCAGTAGTATCAGGACCGAGAATCAGCCCCAGCATTTT. Its translation is CASSIRTENQPQHF.

The chain links TRBV21-1 to TRBJ1-4; the table assigns TRBD1, which was not confirmed against the DNA. TRBV21-1 is flagged as a pseudogene. CDR3 length: 17 amino acids. The CDR3 region has the DNA TGTGCCAGCGACCCCCCCCCAGGGGGCATGACTAATGAAAAACTGTTTTTT. This encodes CASDPPPGGMTNEKLFF.

The chain employs TRBV27 and TRBJ2-7; a weak D match, TRBD1 (6 bases). The CDR3 is 14 residues long. V was cut by 2 bases and J by 3 bases, with 11 bases left in between. Germline V gene sequence: CDR1 MNHEY, CDR2 SMNVEV (reference sequence). The CDR3: CASSLNRANYEQYF. The CDR3 DNA sequence: TGTGCCAGCAGTTTAAACAGGGCCAACTACGAGCAGTACTTC.

The sample holds one count of this clone. This chain links TRBV3-1 (or the pseudogene TRBV3-2) with TRBJ2-7; D is unclear. This CDR3 contains 13 residues. With 8 bases removed from V and 1 base from J, the gap between germline ends came to 12 bases. Germline V gives CDR1 LGHDT, CDR2 YNNKEL (reference sequence). The CDR3 DNA follows: TGTGCCAGCGCCAGAATCGGGTCCTACGAGCAGTACTTC. This sequence encodes CASARIGSYEQYF.

This clone has only one observation. The V gene is TRBV27, the J gene TRBJ1-2; a possible D gene is TRBD1 (6 bases). Germline V gives CDR1 MNHEY, CDR2 SMNVEV (reference sequence). This CDR3 comprises 15 residues. With 0 bases removed from V and 6 bases from J, the gap between germline ends came to 14 bases. The CDR3 DNA is TGTGCCAGCAGTTTATCAGCTGGGGGCGGGAATGGCTACACCTTC. Its protein is CASSLSAGGGNGYTF.

In its sample, this clone was seen once. V is TRBV12-3 or TRBV12-4 and J is TRBJ2-1; D remains unclear. Trimming shortened V by 3 bases and J by 6 bases, and 9 bases separated the two germline ends. CDR3 length: 13 amino acids. The DNA of the CDR3 is TGTGCCAGCAGTTTCGGCAGTGTCAATGAGCAGTTCTTC. It specifies CASSFGSVNEQFF.

The V gene is TRBV5-1, the J gene TRBJ2-2; TRBD1 matches 8 bases. Germline lookup yields CDR1 SGHRS and CDR2 YFSETQ. V lost 4 bases to trimming and J lost 5 bases; unmatched junction nucleotides: 4. This CDR3 is built from 14 residues. In nucleotides, the CDR3 is TGCGCCAGCAGCAGACAGGGGATGACCGGGGAGCTGTTTTTT. This codes for CASSRQGMTGELFF. Full variable domain (missing parts from reference TRBV5-1 and TRBJ2-2): KAGVTQTPRYLIKTRGQQVTLSCSPISGHRSVSWYQQTPGQGLQFLFEYFSETQRNKGNFPGRFSGRQFSNSRSEMNVSTLELGDSALYLCASSRQGMTGELFFGEGSRLTVL.

The J gene is TRBJ1-5, the V gene TRBV24-1; a possible D gene is TRBD1 (5 bases). Germline V CDR1 and CDR2: KGHDR, SFDVKD. There are 14 residues in the CDR3. V was clipped by 6 bases and J by 3 bases, with 11 bases between them. CDR3 bases: TGTGCCACCAGTCCGGGGCAGGCCAATCAGCCCCAGCATTTT. Residues: CATSPGQANQPQHF.

This clone was detected a few times. CDR3 in amino acids: CASSPALGEGTPLHF. CDR3 sequence (DNA): TGTGCCAGCAGTCCCGCCCTGGGGGAAGGGACACCCCTCCACTTT. This sequence joins TRBV7-9 and TRBJ1-6, with a possible D match to TRBD1 (5 bases). V lost 6 bases and J 11 bases, leaving 20 bases between the germline ends. The CDR3 runs to 15 residues. CDR1 and CDR2 (germline): SEHNR, FQNEAQ (reference sequence).

J is TRBJ1-1 and V is TRBV11-1; 7 nucleotides align to TRBD1. Germline V gene data show CDR1 as SGHAT and CDR2 as FQDESV (reference sequence). CDR3 size: 14 residues. V lost 4 bases and J lost 4; bases outside the gene matches: 6. CDR3 nucleotide sequence: TGTGCCAGCAGCTCGACAGGGTGGACCACTGAAGCTTTCTTT. Translation: CASSSTGWTTEAFF.

This sequence joins TRBV18 and TRBJ1-2, with D possibly matching TRBD1 (5 bases). In germline, CDR1 is KGHSH, CDR2 LQKENI. V gave up 3 bases and J gave up 2 bases, with 7 bases separating them. The CDR3 length is 13 residues. CDR3 loop: CASSPGTNYGYTF. CDR3 DNA sequence: TGTGCCAGCTCACCGGGGACGAACTATGGCTACACCTTC. The full variable domain, in which reference TRBV18 and TRBJ1-2 provide the parts outside the CDR3, is NAGVMQNPRHLVRRRGQEARLRCSPMKGHSHVYWYRQLPEEGLKFMVYLQKENIIDESGMPKERFSAEFPKEGPSILRIQQVVRGDSAAYFCASSPGTNYGYTFGSGTRLTVV.

The J gene is TRBJ1-3, the V gene TRBV4-2; the D is unclear. V lost 1 base and J 2 bases, leaving 9 bases between the germline ends. This CDR3 contains 15 residues. Per the germline V gene, CDR1 is LGHNA and CDR2 is YNFKEQ. CDR3 protein: CASSQGLGAGNTIYF. As DNA, the CDR3 is TGTGCCAGCAGCCAAGGACTCGGCGCTGGAAACACCATATATTTT.

This rearrangement joins TRBV3-1 (or the pseudogene TRBV3-2) to TRBJ2-7; D gene ambiguous. The CDR3 spans 13 residues. In germline, CDR1 is LGHDT, CDR2 YNNKEL (reference sequence). V lost 1 base and J lost 3, with 7 bases in between. The CDR3 DNA follows: TGTGCCAGCAGCCAAGCTAACATCTACGAGCAGTACTTC. Encoded protein: CASSQANIYEQYF.

The chain couples TRBV5-1 to TRBJ2-3, with D possibly matching TRBD2 (5 bases). Germline values: CDR1 SGHRS, CDR2 YFSETQ. The CDR3 sequence is 16 residues long. Trimming took off 1 base at V and 5 bases at J, with 17 bases between the two ends. CDR3 region: CASSLSLNQLGDTQYF. CDR3 coding DNA: TGCGCCAGCAGCTTGTCATTAAATCAACTAGGAGATACGCAGTATTTT.

The V gene is TRBV6-4, the J gene TRBJ2-1, with 9 bases fitting TRBD2. The CDR3 loop spans 16 amino acids. Germline trimming cut 0 bases from V and 9 bases from J; bases unmatched to any gene: 9. Germline CDR1 and CDR2: MRHNA and SNTAGT. The CDR3 DNA sequence: TGTGCCAGCAGTGACTCCCCAGGGACTAGCAAGGTTGAGCAGTTCTTC. Residues: CASSDSPGTSKVEQFF.

The rearrangement links TRBV6-1 to TRBJ1-3; the match to TRBD1 covers 10 bases. After removal of 0 bases from V and 6 bases from J, the junction contained 5 bases not matched to a gene. This CDR3 has 16 amino acids. CDR1 is MNHNS and CDR2 is SASEGT in the germline V gene. CDR3 amino acids: CASSEALGQGKNTIYF. In nucleotides, the CDR3 is TGTGCCAGCAGTGAAGCATTGGGACAGGGGAAAAACACCATATATTTT.

The chain employs TRBV7-2 and TRBJ1-5; a weak D match, TRBD1 (5 bases). The CDR3 runs to 14 residues. Germline-derived CDR1 and CDR2 are SGHTA and FQGNSA. V dropped 2 bases and J dropped 3 bases, with 8 bases sitting between them. The CDR3 sequence: CASSLRGNNQPQHF. The CDR3 coding sequence is TGTGCCAGCAGCTTAAGGGGTAACAATCAGCCCCAGCATTTT.

This clone has only one observation. The rearrangement joins TRBV2 to TRBJ2-1; D gene ambiguous. This CDR3 is 12 amino acids long. CDR1 and CDR2 (germline): SNHLY, FYNNEI. Trimming removed 8 bases at V and 4 bases at J, with 9 bases between. CDR3 amino acids: CASQAVYNEQFF. CDR3 bases: TGTGCCAGCCAGGCGGTTTACAATGAGCAGTTCTTC.

The rearrangement uses TRBV11-2 and TRBJ2-1, with 9 bases matching TRBD2. With 3 bases clipped from V and 0 bases from J, the junction kept 12 bases outside the gene matches. This CDR3 has 19 amino acids. Germline V gene sequence: CDR1 SGHAT, CDR2 FQNNGV. CDR3 DNA: TGTGCCAGCAGCTTGAGGGGGACTAGCCTAATAAGCTCCTACAATGAGCAGTTCTTC. Amino acids: CASSLRGTSLISSYNEQFF.

This chain links TRBV29-1 with TRBJ1-2; 8 bases line up with TRBD1. Germline V gene lookup returns CDR1 SQVTM and CDR2 ANQGSEA. The J segment lost 13 bases and the V segment lost 6 bases, leaving 1 base of the junction unmatched. This CDR3 has 8 residues. The CDR3 is CSVTGGTF. Here the CDR3 DNA reads TGCAGCGTAACAGGGGGCACCTTC.

The chain carries TRBV2 and TRBJ1-2; D is unclear. The CDR3 runs 13 residues. The ends were cut back, 4 bases at V and 6 bases at J, with 12 bases in the middle. Germline V gives CDR1 SNHLY, CDR2 FYNNEI. Here the CDR3 reads CASSVLVMDGYTF. The CDR3 DNA reads as TGTGCCAGCAGTGTCCTGGTGATGGATGGCTACACCTTC.

This clone was recorded once. The rearrangement uses TRBV3-1 (or the pseudogene TRBV3-2) and TRBJ1-1, with D possibly TRBD1 on 5 matching bases. Germline V gene sequence: CDR1 LGHDT, CDR2 YNNKEL (reference sequence). V lost 3 bases to trimming and J lost 2 bases, with 19 bases between them. The CDR3 totals 17 residues. This CDR3 reads CASSHAGLEGLNTEAFF. The CDR3 DNA sequence: TGTGCCAGCAGCCACGCCGGGCTAGAGGGACTAAACACTGAAGCTTTCTTT.

V usage is TRBV30 and J usage is TRBJ1-5; 8 bases line up with TRBD1. This CDR3 comprises 16 residues. V was pared by 1 base and J by 1 base, with 6 bases of the junction left unmatched. Looked up from germline, CDR1 is GTSNPN and CDR2 is SVGIG (reference sequence). The CDR3 nucleotides are TGTGCCTGGAGTGGGGGGACAGGTCTAAGCAATCAGCCCCAGCATTTT. It is translated as CAWSGGTGLSNQPQHF.

The chain is built from TRBV3-1 (or the pseudogene TRBV3-2) and TRBJ1-1; a possible D gene is TRBD1 (6 bases). This CDR3 is built from 15 residues. Germline assignment: CDR1 LGHDT and CDR2 YNNKEL (reference sequence). Trimming pared 2 bases from V and 0 bases from J, leaving 10 bases between. This chain's CDR3 is CASSQRGTLNTEAFF. DNA of the CDR3: TGTGCCAGCAGCCAAAGGGGGACCCTGAACACTGAAGCTTTCTTT.

This clone was seen only once. The genes are TRBV6-2 or TRBV6-3 and TRBJ2-7, with 8 positions matching TRBD1. Germline CDR1 is MNHEY and CDR2 is SVGEGT. CDR3 length equals 14 residues. The trim removed 4 bases at V and 0 bases at J, leaving 2 bases unmatched. The CDR3 loop reads CASSSQGASYEQYV. The CDR3 DNA is TGTGCCAGCAGTTCCCAGGGGGCCTCCTACGAGCAGTACGTC.

This sequence joins TRBV19 and TRBJ1-5, with D possibly matching TRBD1 (5 bases). V lost 5 bases and J 1 base, leaving 12 bases between the germline ends. In germline, CDR1 is LNHDA, CDR2 SQIVND (reference sequence). The length of the CDR3 is 15 residues. As DNA, the CDR3 is TGTGCCAGTAGTCTGACAGTTATAAGCAATCAGCCCCAGCATTTT. This gives the protein CASSLTVISNQPQHF.